The next 13 T cell receptor beta chains were all read from a single sample in a study of T-cell memory formation after mild COVID-19. Each CDR3 protein gets one entry after TCRdb re-called the 5' RACE reads with MiXCR. This sample carries hundreds of thousands of distinct CDR3 sequences, around a fifth of them seen once, and the ten largest clones take around 23%. Sequenced material: PBMCs or a T cell subset sorted from them (not recorded which). Receptor source: a man between 18 and 29 years old who had mild COVID-19 (a few samples of this study predate the infection). Cell type and time point are not known.

This chain uses TRBV15 with TRBJ1-5; D is ambiguous. Germline V CDR1 and CDR2: LNHNV, YYDKDF (reference sequence). V was clipped by 0 bases and J by 1 base, with 4 bases between them. The CDR3 sequence is 14 residues long. The CDR3 region is CATSRDPSNQPQHF. DNA of the CDR3: TGTGCCACCAGCAGAGATCCGAGCAATCAGCCCCAGCATTTT.

This chain connects TRBV10-1 to TRBJ1-2; D is unclear. Trimming removed 9 bases from V and 2 bases from J, with 13 bases in between. CDR1 and CDR2 (germline): WNHNN, SYGVQD (reference sequence). The CDR3 extends over 13 amino acids. Here the CDR3 reads CARNIEKNYGYTF. CDR3 coding DNA: TGCGCCAGGAATATCGAGAAGAACTATGGCTACACCTTC.

Comments on this clonotype: Since a much larger clone is just one base distant, this may be a read error. The chain combines TRBV25-1 with TRBJ2-2; D possibly corresponds to TRBD1 (6 bases). Trimming cost V 8 bases and J 3 bases, with 16 bases left between them. The CDR3 loop spans 15 amino acids. Germline loops: CDR1 MGHDK, CDR2 SYGVNS. The CDR3 is CASAAGTWDTGELFF. CDR3 bases: TGTGCCAGCGCAGCCGGGACATGGGACACCGGGGAGCTGTTTTTT. Full variable domain (outside the CDR3, taken from reference TRBV25-1 and TRBJ2-2): EADIYQTPRYLVIGTGKKITLECSQTMGHDKMYWYQQDPGMELHLIHYSYGVNSTEKGDLSSESTVSRIRTEHFPLTLESARPSHTSQYLCASAAGTWDTGELFFGEGSRLTVL.

V and J are TRBV3-1 and TRBJ2-5; 8 bases are a match to TRBD2. Looked up from germline, CDR1 is LGHDT and CDR2 is YNNKEL (reference sequence). This CDR3 region has 15 residues. Losses at the gene ends were 8 bases for V and 2 bases for J; bases not matched to a gene: 10. The CDR3 sequence: CASVLYGGEQETQYF. The DNA of the CDR3 is TGTGCCAGCGTACTATACGGGGGGGAACAAGAGACCCAGTACTTC.

This chain links TRBV6-5 with TRBJ1-4; no definite D call. V was shortened by 8 bases and J by 12 bases, with 10 bases between the two germline ends. The CDR3 runs to 10 residues. In germline, CDR1 is MNHEY, CDR2 SVGAGI. CDR3 in amino acids: CASGGEQLFF. DNA for the CDR3: TGTGCCAGCGGCGGCGAGCAACTGTTTTTT.

The chain links TRBV18 to TRBJ1-2; D may be TRBD1 (6 bases). The V end was cut by 3 bases, the J end by 1 base, with 15 bases between. CDR1 is KGHSH, CDR2 LQKENI, per germline. This CDR3 spans 16 amino acids. CDR3 sequence (DNA): TGTGCCAGCTCACCTTTGGACAGTACCTATAACTATGGCTACACCTTC. Translation: CASSPLDSTYNYGYTF.

J is TRBJ1-5 and V is TRBV20-1; 7 positions agree with TRBD1. Germline V gene data show CDR1 as DFQATT and CDR2 as SNEGSKA (reference sequence). The CDR3 is made up of 14 amino acids. After removal of 6 bases from V and 3 bases from J, the junction contained 8 bases not matched to a gene. The CDR3 bases are TGCAGTGCGAATACAGGGGCTATCAATCAGCCCCAGCATTTT. Protein sequence: CSANTGAINQPQHF.

This clonotype has just a few counts. V usage is TRBV11-2 and J usage is TRBJ1-5, with 7 bases identical to TRBD1. This CDR3 has 15 residues. Germline assignment: CDR1 SGHAT and CDR2 FQNNGV. Germline trimming cut 5 bases from V and 3 bases from J; bases unmatched to any gene: 7. This CDR3 is CASSGHRGSNQPQHF. In DNA form, the CDR3 reads TGTGCCAGCAGCGGACACAGGGGCTCCAATCAGCCCCAGCATTTT. The entire variable domain, with the rest obtained from reference TRBV11-2 and TRBJ1-5, is as follows: EAGVAQSPRYKIIEKRQSVAFWCNPISGHATLYWYQQILGQGPKLLIQFQNNGVVDDSQLPKDRFSAERLKGVDSTLKIQPAKLEDSAVYLCASSGHRGSNQPQHFGDGTRLSIL.

This clonotype was found many times. V usage is TRBV5-1 and J usage is TRBJ2-2; D is unclear. This CDR3 has 13 amino acids. Germline loops: CDR1 SGHRS, CDR2 YFSETQ. V gave up 6 bases and J gave up 4 bases, with 10 bases separating them. The CDR3 protein is CASINTGTGELFF. The CDR3 bases are TGCGCCAGCATCAACACGGGCACCGGGGAGCTGTTTTTT.

This clonotype has only a few counts. V is TRBV4-1 and J is TRBJ2-5; the match to TRBD2 covers 8 bases. V lost 4 bases, J lost 9 bases, and 4 bases stayed unmatched. The CDR3 runs 12 residues. Germline V gene sequence: CDR1 MGHRA, CDR2 YSYEKL. The CDR3 nucleotides read TGCGCCAGCAGCCTATACGGGGGGGCCCAGTACTTC. Translated, it gives CASSLYGGAQYF.

The chain links TRBV11-2 to TRBJ2-3, with no clear D. V was cut by 5 bases and J by 2 bases, with 14 bases left in between. This CDR3 has 15 residues. Germline CDR1 reads SGHAT; CDR2 reads FQNNGV. The CDR3 DNA follows: TGTGCCAGCAGCAGCTCGGGCGTCGTCACAGATACGCAGTATTTT. It specifies CASSSSGVVTDTQYF.

There are a few counts of this clonotype. The chain links TRBV4-2 to TRBJ2-7; TRBD2 matches 7 bases. J gave up 2 bases and V 1 base, and 17 bases lay outside the gene matches. The CDR3 has 19 residues. The germline V gene has CDR1 LGHNA and CDR2 YNFKEQ. CDR3 in DNA: TGTGCCAGCAGCCAAGTCCAGGGCGGGCGGGGACTAATCCCCTACGAGCAGTACTTC. Its protein product is CASSQVQGGRGLIPYEQYF.

A few counts support this clonotype. This sequence joins TRBV19 and TRBJ2-3; D unresolved. V gave up 2 bases and J gave up 2 bases, with 8 bases separating them. There are 14 residues in the CDR3. Germline-derived CDR1 and CDR2 are LNHDA and SQIVND (reference sequence). The CDR3 sequence: CASSILTLTDTQYF. In DNA form, the CDR3 reads TGTGCCAGTAGTATATTGACTCTCACAGATACGCAGTATTTT. Drawing the rest from reference TRBV19 and TRBJ2-3, the complete variable domain is DGGITQSPKYLFRKEGQNVTLSCEQNLNHDAMYWYRQDPGQGLRLIYYSQIVNDFQKGDIAEGYSVSREKKESFPLTVTSAQKNPTAFYLCASSILTLTDTQYFGPGTRLTVL.